This is a list of T cell receptor beta chains from one sample in a study of circulating CD8 cells and anti-PD-1 response in melanoma. TCRdb called the reads again in MiXCR, with one record for every CDR3 protein. This sample yields some 1,100 distinct CDR3 sequences, of which roughly 10% are seen a single time; about half belongs to the top ten. The source was CD8+ T cells from PBMCs, collected at baseline or after one month of anti-PD-1 therapy (not recorded which). Every receptor here comes from a human donor with melanoma. Each CDR3 is given with its conserved first and last residue. Rows give clone size only sometimes, using once, few, many, or a class for an expanded clone.

CDR3: CASSAERNIQYF
J: TRBJ2-4
size: medium-sized
V: TRBV7-8

CDR3: CASSAGQLYGYTF
J: TRBJ1-2
size: large
V: TRBV9

CDR3: CASSIRGLSYEQYF
J: TRBJ2-7
size: medium-sized
V: TRBV19

CDR3: CASSYQISSYEQYF
J: TRBJ2-7
size: medium-sized
V: TRBV19

CDR3: CASSQMGYFGETQYF
J: TRBJ2-5
size: medium-sized
V: TRBV4-3

CDR3: CASSIEQLNTEAFF
J: TRBJ1-1
size: few
V: TRBV19

CDR3: CASSVGAPYEQYF
J: TRBJ2-7
size: medium-sized
V: TRBV25-1

CDR3: CASSPDLYNEQFF
J: TRBJ2-1
size: few
V: TRBV7-9

CDR3: CASSHGAEAFF
J: TRBJ1-1
size: medium-sized
V: TRBV6-6

CDR3: CASSLLTSGSTDTQYF
J: TRBJ2-3
size: once
V: TRBV7-3

CDR3: CASSLTPSGGDTHF
J: TRBJ2-3
size: medium-sized
V: TRBV7-3

CDR3: CSVPQTPFVTDTQYF
J: TRBJ2-3
size: few
V: TRBV20-1

CDR3: CASSTRTAPGTDTQYF
J: TRBJ2-3
size: medium-sized
V: TRBV7-9

CDR3: CASSYPEADTQYF
J: TRBJ2-3
size: medium-sized
V: TRBV7-9

CDR3: CASSKSLAGGSTGELFF
J: TRBJ2-2
size: NA
V: TRBV5-6

CDR3: CASSESAEYREVGEQFF
J: TRBJ2-1
size: few
V: TRBV25-1

CDR3: CASSTDRGYEQYF
J: TRBJ2-7
size: medium-sized
V: TRBV19

CDR3: CASGLVSDEQFF
J: TRBJ2-1
size: medium-sized
V: TRBV12-5

CDR3: CASGRNSNQPQHF
J: TRBJ1-5
size: large
V: TRBV19

CDR3: CSAFGQGAVEQYF
J: TRBJ2-7
size: medium-sized
V: TRBV29-1

CDR3: CASSDAGNTIYF
J: TRBJ1-3
size: NA
V: TRBV2

CDR3: CASKTPGGEAFF
J: TRBJ1-1
size: medium-sized
V: TRBV19

CDR3: CASSSAGGDEGQETQYF
J: TRBJ2-5
size: medium-sized
V: TRBV27

CDR3: CASSSDRANEAFF
J: TRBJ1-1
size: medium-sized
V: TRBV6-6

CDR3: CASSLVGDAFF
J: TRBJ1-1
size: large
V: TRBV11-2

CDR3: CASSGLGGNDEQFF
J: TRBJ2-1
size: medium-sized
V: TRBV9

CDR3: CASSLAPAYEQYF
J: TRBJ2-7
size: medium-sized
V: TRBV7-2

CDR3: CASSFPTKDSPNEQFF
J: TRBJ2-1
size: few
V: TRBV7-8

CDR3: CASSPTGTAYEQYF
J: TRBJ2-7
size: NA
V: TRBV19

CDR3: CASSTQGHEQYF
J: TRBJ2-7
size: medium-sized
V: TRBV7-9

CDR3: CASSESPAPPSYF
J: TRBJ2-7
size: medium-sized
V: TRBV2

CDR3: CSARDFYEQYF
J: TRBJ2-7
size: medium-sized
V: TRBV20-1

CDR3: CASSPMRGLAGGRDNEQFF
J: TRBJ2-1
size: medium-sized
V: TRBV27

CDR3: CASSQGDRAYEQYF
J: TRBJ2-7
size: medium-sized
V: TRBV7-2

CDR3: CASSFGQVAEQFF
J: TRBJ2-1
size: large
V: TRBV7-3

CDR3: CSVEEGLQEVNEQFF
J: TRBJ2-1
size: medium-sized
V: TRBV29-1

CDR3: CASSPRGGGAYGPPEQFF
J: TRBJ2-1
size: medium-sized
V: TRBV9

CDR3: CSVERGMSTEQFF
J: TRBJ2-1
size: NA
V: TRBV29-1

CDR3: CASSLGQGAGSPGELFF
J: TRBJ2-2
size: medium-sized
V: TRBV11-2

CDR3: CASSADRGWYEQYF
J: TRBJ2-7
size: hyperexpanded
V: TRBV6-6

CDR3: CASSLTSGSTGELFF
J: TRBJ2-2
size: few
V: TRBV28

CDR3: CASSLPGLEETQYF
J: TRBJ2-5
size: large
V: TRBV5-4

CDR3: CASSPTFNQPQHF
J: TRBJ1-5
size: medium-sized
V: TRBV19

CDR3: CASSTYSGVYNEQFF
J: TRBJ2-1
size: medium-sized
V: TRBV19

CDR3: CASSIGGGGTYNEQFF
J: TRBJ2-1
size: medium-sized
V: TRBV19

CDR3: CAIGTGGNTEAFF
J: TRBJ1-1
size: medium-sized
V: TRBV19